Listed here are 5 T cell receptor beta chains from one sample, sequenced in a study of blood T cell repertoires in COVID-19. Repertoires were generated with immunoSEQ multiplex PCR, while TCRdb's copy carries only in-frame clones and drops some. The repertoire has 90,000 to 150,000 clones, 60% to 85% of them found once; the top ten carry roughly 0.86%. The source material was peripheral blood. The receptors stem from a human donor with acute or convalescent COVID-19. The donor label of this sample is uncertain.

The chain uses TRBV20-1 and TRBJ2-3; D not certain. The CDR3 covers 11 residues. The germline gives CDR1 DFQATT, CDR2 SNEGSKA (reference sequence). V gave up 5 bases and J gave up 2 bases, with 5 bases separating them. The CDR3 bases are TGCAGTGCTTTAAACACAGATACGCAGTATTTT. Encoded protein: CSALNTDTQYF.

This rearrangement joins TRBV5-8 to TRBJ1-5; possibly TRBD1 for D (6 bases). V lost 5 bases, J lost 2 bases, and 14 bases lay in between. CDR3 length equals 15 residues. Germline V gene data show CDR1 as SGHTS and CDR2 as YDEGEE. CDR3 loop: CASRLGGGGNQPQHF. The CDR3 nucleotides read TGTGCCAGCAGATTAGGGGGGGGTGGCAATCAGCCCCAGCATTTT.

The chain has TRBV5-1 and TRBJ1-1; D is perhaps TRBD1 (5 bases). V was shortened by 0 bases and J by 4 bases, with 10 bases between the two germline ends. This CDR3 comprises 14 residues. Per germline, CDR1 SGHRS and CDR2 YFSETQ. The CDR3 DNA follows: TGCGCCAGCAGCTTGGACAGGAAAGCCACTGAAGCTTTCTTT. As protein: CASSLDRKATEAFF. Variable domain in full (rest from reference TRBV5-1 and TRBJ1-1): KAGVTQTPRYLIKTRGQQVTLSCSPISGHRSVSWYQQTPGQGLQFLFEYFSETQRNKGNFPGRFSGRQFSNSRSEMNVSTLELGDSALYLCASSLDRKATEAFFGQGTRLTVV.

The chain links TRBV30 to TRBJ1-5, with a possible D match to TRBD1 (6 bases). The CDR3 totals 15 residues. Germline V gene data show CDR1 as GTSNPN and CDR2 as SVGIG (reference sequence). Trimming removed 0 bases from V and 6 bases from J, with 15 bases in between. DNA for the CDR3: TGTGCCTGGAGTGTTAAAATGGGGGCGAGTCAGCCCCAGCATTTT. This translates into CAWSVKMGASQPQHF. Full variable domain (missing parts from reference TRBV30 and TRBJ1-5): SQTIHQWPATLVQPVGSPLSLECTVEGTSNPNLYWYRQAAGRGLQLLFYSVGIGQISSEVPQNLSASRPQDRQFILSSKKLLLSDSGFYLCAWSVKMGASQPQHFGDGTRLSIL.

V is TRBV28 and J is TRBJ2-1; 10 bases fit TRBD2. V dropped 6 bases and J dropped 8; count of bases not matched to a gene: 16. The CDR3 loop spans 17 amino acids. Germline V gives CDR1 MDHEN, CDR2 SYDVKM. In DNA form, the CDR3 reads TGTGCCAGCAGCTCCACGATAGCGGGGGGCCGTGTGCATGAGCAGTTCTTC. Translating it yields CASSSTIAGGRVHEQFF.